The clone carrying this T cell receptor beta chain occurred many times. Trimming cost V 3 bases and J 2 bases; bases outside gene matches: 8. In germline, CDR1 is SQVTM, CDR2 ANQGSEA. The CDR3 runs to 15 residues. These data are taken from a study of T-cell reconstitution after alpha-beta-depleted transplantation in children. A TCRbeta library incorporating unique molecular identifiers was prepared. TCRdb re-called the PCR reads through MiXCR, storing one row per CDR3 protein. The data contain hundreds of thousands of distinct CDR3 sequences, roughly 13% of them singletons. This TCR was recovered from a human donor who donated a stem cell graft to a child with Fanconi anemia. Sequences were derived from PBMCs, sampled from the stem cell graft. The chain recombines TRBV29-1 with TRBJ2-5, with 8 bases identical to TRBD1. CDR3 DNA: TGCAGCGTTGAGCCGGACAGGGAAGAACAAGAGACCCAGTACTTC. Translating it yields CSVEPDREEQETQYF.